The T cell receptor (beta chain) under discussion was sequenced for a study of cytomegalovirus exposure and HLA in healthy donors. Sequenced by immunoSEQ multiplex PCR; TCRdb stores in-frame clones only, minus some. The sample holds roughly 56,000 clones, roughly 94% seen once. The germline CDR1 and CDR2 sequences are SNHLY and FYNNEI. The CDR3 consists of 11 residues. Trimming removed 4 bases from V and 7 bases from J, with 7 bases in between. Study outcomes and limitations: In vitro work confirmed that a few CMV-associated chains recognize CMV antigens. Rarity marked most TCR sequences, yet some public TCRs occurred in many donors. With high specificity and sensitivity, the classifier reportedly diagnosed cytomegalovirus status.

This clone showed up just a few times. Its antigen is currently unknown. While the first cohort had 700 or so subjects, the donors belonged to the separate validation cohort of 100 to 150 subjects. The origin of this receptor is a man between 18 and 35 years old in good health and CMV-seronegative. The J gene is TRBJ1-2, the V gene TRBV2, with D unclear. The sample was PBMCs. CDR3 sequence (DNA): TGTGCCAGCAGTGTTTCCAGTGGCTACACCTTC. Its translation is CASSVSSGYTF.